This entry lists 8 T cell receptor beta chains sequenced from one sample in a study of T cell responses to AZD1222 COVID-19 vaccine. The assay was immunoSEQ multiplex PCR, and TCRdb's table has in-frame clones only and misses some. Of 150,000 to 200,000 clones in the sample, approximately 93% were seen once. The starting material was peripheral blood, obtained 28 days after the second AZD1222 dose. The source is an adult who received the AZD1222 COVID-19 vaccine.

The chain employs TRBV5-7 and TRBJ1-6; D is unresolved. TRBV5-7 is an ORF, with its function uncertain. V shed 0 bases and J shed 8 bases, with 3 bases lying between them. This CDR3 is 12 amino acids long. The chain's CDR3 is CASSLAYSPLHF. CDR3 DNA sequence: TGTGCCAGCAGCTTGGCTTATTCACCCCTCCACTTT.

The V gene is TRBV7-2, the J gene TRBJ2-7; D unclear. There are 12 residues in the CDR3. CDR1 is SGHTA and CDR2 is FQGNSA in the germline V gene. The V and J ends lost 1 base and 3 bases respectively, with 4 bases between them. Here the CDR3 reads CASSLVLYEQYF. In DNA, the CDR3 is TGTGCCAGCAGCTTAGTCCTCTACGAGCAGTACTTC.

Worth noting for this clone: In the same sample, other DNA sequences code for this CDR3. The V gene is TRBV6-5, the J gene TRBJ2-5; 7 nucleotides agree with TRBD1. Looked up from germline, CDR1 is MNHEY and CDR2 is SVGAGI. The junction had 3 bases not matched to a gene; V was cut back by 1 base and J by 4 bases. This CDR3 has 14 amino acids. The CDR3 loop reads CASSYLGQTETQYF. CDR3 coding DNA: TGTGCCAGCAGTTACTTGGGACAGACAGAGACCCAGTACTTC.

The gene calls are TRBV28 and TRBJ1-4; the match to TRBD1 covers 7 bases. Germline loops: CDR1 MDHEN, CDR2 SYDVKM. V lost 5 bases and J lost 5; bases outside the gene matches: 8. The CDR3 has 15 amino acids. CDR3 nucleotide sequence: TGTGCCAGCAGTGCACGGACAGGCAGAAATGAAAAACTGTTTTTT. This gives the protein CASSARTGRNEKLFF.

V and J are TRBV19 and TRBJ2-1; no clear D gene. Trimming pared 5 bases from V and 4 bases from J, leaving 9 bases between. CDR1 is LNHDA and CDR2 is SQIVND in the germline V gene (reference sequence). The CDR3 spans 13 residues. CDR3 amino acids: CASSGGAYNEQFF. The CDR3, as DNA: TGTGCCAGTAGTGGCGGCGCTTACAATGAGCAGTTCTTC.

V is TRBV5-4 and J is TRBJ1-2, with TRBD1 identical over 9 bases. Unmatched junction bases numbered 8, after V lost 4 bases and J lost 10 bases. The CDR3 runs to 13 residues. Germline CDR1 is SGHNT and CDR2 is YYREEE (reference sequence). Here the CDR3 DNA reads TGTGCCAGCAGCCAGGGACAGGGATTCGCCTACACCTTC. As protein: CASSQGQGFAYTF.

The chain couples TRBV14 to TRBJ2-3; 13 bases fit TRBD2. Germline V lookup: CDR1 SGHDN, CDR2 FVKESK. J was trimmed by 5 bases and V by 1 base; bases with no gene match: 9. The CDR3 consists of 18 residues. The CDR3 region is CASSQVLLAGGHGDTQYF. The DNA of the CDR3 is TGTGCCAGCAGCCAAGTACTACTAGCGGGGGGGCATGGAGATACGCAGTATTTT.

The V gene is TRBV20-1, the J gene TRBJ1-1; D not resolved. Looked up from germline, CDR1 is DFQATT and CDR2 is SNEGSKA (reference sequence). Trimming removed 0 bases from V and 4 bases from J, with 3 bases in between. The CDR3 is 11 residues long. The CDR3 spells CSARDLTEAFF. The CDR3 DNA follows: TGCAGTGCTAGAGACCTCACTGAAGCTTTCTTT.